This T cell receptor beta chain was sequenced during a study of CD8 T cells in ankylosing spondylitis. Overall study results and limits: Reactive arthritis synovial fluid and blood previously showed some of these motif variants.

Construction of TCR beta libraries was performed using quantitative 5'-RACE with molecular barcodes. Each CDR3 protein is one row after TCRdb ran MiXCR on the 5' RACE reads. The data show approximately 190,000 distinct CDR3 sequences, about an eighth seen once. The CDR3 has 14 amino acids. V gave up 2 bases and J gave up 0 bases, with 5 bases separating them. This clonotype was seen many times. The antigen is not known. The rearrangement links TRBV12-3 or TRBV12-4 to TRBJ1-3; D gene unclear. Sequencing was performed on blood, either unsorted or a sorted T cell fraction (not recorded which). The source of this sequence is a female donor with ankylosing spondylitis or in good health (not recorded which). Written as DNA, the CDR3 is TGTGCCAGCAGTTTAAACCTCTCTGGAAACACCATATATTTT. Its protein is CASSLNLSGNTIYF.